Below, one T cell receptor beta chain is given with its context. Participants came from roughly 24 US areas, aged about 18 to 89 years. Trimming cost V 5 bases and J 6 bases; bases outside gene matches: 7. CDR1 is SGHTA and CDR2 is FQGTGA in the germline V gene. This CDR3 has 16 residues. The sample comes from a study of blood T cell repertoires in COVID-19. Per the original data handling: Amplifying reference gene primers gave estimates of nucleated cell counts. Assay: immunoSEQ multiplex PCR; the TCRdb copy retains only in-frame clones and omits some. V, J and clone size were drawn from that table, and D and trimming were deduced from the DNA. The repertoire consists of 350,000 or so clones, with 88% occurring once and the leading ten covering about 0.94%.

The sample consisted of PBMCs or T cells enriched from blood (not recorded which). The source is a woman aged 25 to 39 who had been exposed to COVID-19. J is TRBJ2-3 and V is TRBV7-3, with TRBD2 identical over 14 bases. CDR3 sequence reads: CASSPGLAGVSDTQYF. The CDR3, as DNA: TGTGCCAGCAGCCCGGGACTAGCGGGAGTTTCGGATACGCAGTATTTT.